The entry below gives a single TCR beta chain sequence along with its context. The germline V gene has CDR1 LGHDT and CDR2 YNNKEL (reference sequence). CDR3 length equals 15 residues. The V and J ends lost 1 base and 7 bases respectively, with 13 bases between them. This sample was included in a study of blood T cell repertoires in COVID-19. About the study: T cells, B-cell-depleted T cells, or PBMCs provided the cDNA or gDNA that served as material.

In the original analysis: Reference gene primer amplification gave nucleated cell count estimates. Assay used: immunoSEQ multiplex PCR; TCRdb lists only in-frame clones, some missing. V and J calls and clone size come straight from that table; D and trimming were deduced from the DNA. Of 300,000 to 400,000 clones listed, roughly 85% are singletons. The genes are TRBV3-1 (or the pseudogene TRBV3-2) and TRBJ1-4, with D tentatively TRBD1 (5 bases). Sample: peripheral blood. The TCR sequence derives from a human donor in a cohort sampled during active COVID-19. The CDR3 DNA follows: TGTGCCAGCAGCCAAGTTCAGGGCGGTCGTGAAAAACTGTTTTTT. This translates into CASSQVQGGREKLFF.